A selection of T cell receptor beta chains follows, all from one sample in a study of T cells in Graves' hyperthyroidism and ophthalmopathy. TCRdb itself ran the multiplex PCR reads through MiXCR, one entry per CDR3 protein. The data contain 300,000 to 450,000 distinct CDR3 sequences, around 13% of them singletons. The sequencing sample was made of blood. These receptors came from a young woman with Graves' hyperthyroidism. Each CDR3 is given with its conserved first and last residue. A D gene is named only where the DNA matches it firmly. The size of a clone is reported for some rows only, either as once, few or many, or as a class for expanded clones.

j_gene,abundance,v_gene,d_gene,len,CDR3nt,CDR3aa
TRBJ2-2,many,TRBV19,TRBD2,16,TGTGCCAGTAGTTCTACCGGGACTACAAACACCGGGGAGCTGTTTTTT,CASSSTGTTNTGELFF
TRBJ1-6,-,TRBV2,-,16,TGTGCCAGCAGTTTATCCCCCCCCCCCCCCCACTCACCCCTCCACTTT,CASSLSPPPPHSPLHF
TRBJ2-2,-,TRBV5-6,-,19,TGTGCCAGCAGCTTGGGCTTTCGTTTCTTCACAGGGAACACCGGGGAGCTGTTTTTT,CASSLGFRFFTGNTGELFF
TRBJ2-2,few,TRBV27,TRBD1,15,TGTGCCAGCAGTTTTACAGGGGGCAACACCGGGGAGCTGTTTTTT,CASSFTGGNTGELFF
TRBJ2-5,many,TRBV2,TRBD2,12,TGTGCCAGCACCCCCGGGGGGGAGACCCAGTACTTC,CASTPGGETQYF
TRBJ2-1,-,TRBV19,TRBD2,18,TGTGCCAGTAGTAGGGGGTATAGGGCAGCGGGGGAATTAAATGAGCAGTTCTTC,CASSRGYRAAGELNEQFF
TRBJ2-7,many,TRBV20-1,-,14,TGCAGTGCTAGAGCGGGCGGCCCCTCCTACGAGCAGTACTTC,CSARAGGPSYEQYF
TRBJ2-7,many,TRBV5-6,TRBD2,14,TGTGCCAGCAGCTTCGCTAGCGGAGTCCCCGAGCAGTACTTC,CASSFASGVPEQYF
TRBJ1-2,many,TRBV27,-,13,TGTGCCAGCAGTTTCGGAGGGACTAATGGCTACACCTTC,CASSFGGTNGYTF
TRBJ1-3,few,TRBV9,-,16,TGTGCCAGCAGCGTGGGTAGGCGTTCCTCTGGAAACACCATATATTTT,CASSVGRRSSGNTIYF
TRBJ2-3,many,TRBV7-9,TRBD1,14,TGTGCCAGCTCCGTTGGGACAGTCCTCGATACGCAGTATTTT,CASSVGTVLDTQYF
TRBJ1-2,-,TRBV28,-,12,TGTGCCAGCGGTGACAGTTCTAGTGGCCACACCTTC,CASGDSSSGHTF
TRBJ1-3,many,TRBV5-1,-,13,TGCGCCAGCAGCATGGACAGCGGAAACACCATATATTTT,CASSMDSGNTIYF
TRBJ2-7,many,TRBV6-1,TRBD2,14,TGTGCCAGCAGTGGTCGAGCGGGAGGTTACGAGCAGTACTTC,CASSGRAGGYEQYF